This T cell receptor (beta chain) was captured by sequencing in a study of T cell repertoires in cytomegalovirus infection. The overall study: Based on public TCR beta signatures, there were indications of CMV infection and of a matching HLA type.

Worth noting for this clonotype: Its antigen is still unknown.

TCRdb used MiXCR to reprocess the reads, holding one entry per CDR3 protein. The sample records around 710,000 distinct CDR3 sequences, roughly 28% being singletons. This CDR3 spans 18 amino acids. Trimming shortened V by 1 base and J by 5 bases, and 22 bases separated the two germline ends. CDR1 is LGHNA and CDR2 is YNFKEQ in the germline V gene. Sequencing was performed on cultured CD8+ T cells from PBMCs, taken from culture after CMV antigen stimulation. The V call is TRBV4-2, the J call TRBJ2-3, with D uncertain. This receptor was identified in a human donor in good health (CMV status not recorded). Some clones in this sample may be carry-over from other donors' samples. CDR3 sequence reads: CASSQVIFGGQTVDTQYF. The DNA of the CDR3 is TGTGCCAGCAGCCAAGTCATTTTCGGCGGCCAGACGGTAGATACGCAGTATTTT.